This entry features one TCR beta chain sequence. Its target is not known. The sample belongs to a study of lymphopenia after photon versus proton radiotherapy. Study-level results: Relative stability marked proton patients; photon patients lost diversity and naive cells. In patients who died, overall survival fell as post-nadir TCR diversity dropped more. Post-nadir diversity loss with photons came from oligoclonal expansion, particularly CD8+ Temra cells. Only patients who died were analyzed for survival; proton advantage is unproven.

Sequencing used immunoSEQ multiplex PCR; TCRdb keeps in-frame clones, though not all of them. The sample shows about 160,000 clones, approximately 91% of them seen only once. The V gene's germline CDR1 is MDHEN and CDR2 SYDVKM. Trimming left V 6 bases short and J 1 base short, with 9 bases between. This CDR3 region has 13 residues. V usage is TRBV28 and J usage is TRBJ1-1; D is ambiguous. Sequences were derived from peripheral blood, sampled from a patient treated with photon-based radiotherapy. The TCR was taken from a man aged 45-65 years with gastric cancer. Here the CDR3 reads CASRRHQNTEAFF. The CDR3 DNA is TGTGCCAGCAGAAGGCATCAGAACACTGAAGCTTTCTTT.